This is a list of T cell receptor beta chains from one sample in a study of cytomegalovirus exposure and HLA in healthy donors. The method was immunoSEQ multiplex PCR; TCRdb's version includes in-frame clones alone and lacks a portion of them. The repertoire consists of roughly 200,000 clones, with approximately 11% occurring once and the leading ten covering 7.8%. Sequenced sample: PBMCs. The receptors shown here come from a man aged 50-59 years in good health and CMV-seropositive. Both conserved end residues are part of each CDR3.

cdr3_aa: CASSAGQGKRELFF
j_call: TRBJ1-4
v_call: TRBV9

cdr3_aa: CASSLVGVEETQYF
j_call: TRBJ2-5
v_call: TRBV7-9

cdr3_aa: CASSQGDTLTDTQYF
j_call: TRBJ2-3
v_call: TRBV11-3

cdr3_aa: CASSDRGLYYGYTF
j_call: TRBJ1-2
v_call: TRBV6-1

cdr3_aa: CASSRPGYEQFF
j_call: TRBJ2-1
v_call: TRBV7-6

cdr3_aa: CASSPRQGARTGELFF
j_call: TRBJ2-2
v_call: TRBV18

cdr3_aa: CASSRRQALWETQYF
j_call: TRBJ2-5
v_call: TRBV5-6

cdr3_aa: CASSTRGGEADTQYF
j_call: TRBJ2-3
v_call: TRBV19

cdr3_aa: CASSQDTGSYEQYF
j_call: TRBJ2-7
v_call: TRBV4-3

cdr3_aa: CASSTLGQNTGELFF
j_call: TRBJ2-2
v_call: TRBV9

cdr3_aa: CASSLGFGTSNVLTF
j_call: TRBJ2-6
v_call: TRBV11-2

cdr3_aa: CASSLGGVAIYF
j_call: TRBJ1-3
v_call: TRBV13

cdr3_aa: CASSQGQGAGNTIYF
j_call: TRBJ1-3
v_call: TRBV4-3

cdr3_aa: CASSARQSSDTQYF
j_call: TRBJ2-3
v_call: TRBV9

cdr3_aa: CASSATLQDRAETQYF
j_call: TRBJ2-5
v_call: TRBV11-2

cdr3_aa: CASSLYHGNTEAFF
j_call: TRBJ1-1
v_call: TRBV14

cdr3_aa: CASSFRGQETQYF
j_call: TRBJ2-5
v_call: TRBV11-3

cdr3_aa: CASRDNRGFYNEQFF
j_call: TRBJ2-1
v_call: TRBV7-2

cdr3_aa: CASSGTGGSTDTQYF
j_call: TRBJ2-3
v_call: TRBV6-5

cdr3_aa: CASSVGGGGTEAFF
j_call: TRBJ1-1
v_call: TRBV9

cdr3_aa: CASSPGQGRTEAFF
j_call: TRBJ1-1
v_call: TRBV9

cdr3_aa: CASSSSVKVDTQYF
j_call: TRBJ2-3
v_call: TRBV9

cdr3_aa: CASSQAQGAREQYF
j_call: TRBJ2-7
v_call: TRBV4-3

cdr3_aa: CARRGLLPSYEQYF
j_call: TRBJ2-7
v_call: TRBV27

cdr3_aa: CASSLGQKNTEAFF
j_call: TRBJ1-1
v_call: TRBV5-8

cdr3_aa: CSVPGQGAVNYGYTF
j_call: TRBJ1-2
v_call: TRBV29-1

cdr3_aa: CASSPMVTGDEQYF
j_call: TRBJ2-7
v_call: TRBV5-6

cdr3_aa: CASTRGSPYEQYF
j_call: TRBJ2-7
v_call: TRBV2

cdr3_aa: CASRPLAGGINTGELFF
j_call: TRBJ2-2
v_call: TRBV2

cdr3_aa: CASSLSGGVESRELFF
j_call: TRBJ2-2
v_call: TRBV5-1

cdr3_aa: CAWSVAGGTYEQYF
j_call: TRBJ2-7
v_call: TRBV30

cdr3_aa: CASSFPTGLNTEAFF
j_call: TRBJ1-1
v_call: TRBV11-2

cdr3_aa: CASSVTSGKNTGELFF
j_call: TRBJ2-2
v_call: TRBV5-1